Listed below are T cell receptor beta chains from one sample, sequenced in a study of brain T cells in children with intractable seizures. Libraries were prepared by immunoSEQ multiplex PCR; TCRdb keeps only in-frame clonotypes and omits some of them. The data show roughly 8,700 clones, with over 65% seen just once and roughly 18% held by the top ten. Sequences were derived from resected brain tissue, sampled at surgery. These receptors were collected from a girl aged 2-10 years with tuberous sclerosis and intractable seizures. The CDR3 runs from the conserved cysteine through the conserved F or W. The order of the fields is D gene, CDR3 length, J gene, V gene, clone size, CDR3 protein, CDR3 DNA. D genes are given only for firm matches. Some rows mark clone size as missing; the rest say once, few, many or name a class of expanded clone.

-,15,TRBJ1-2,TRBV7-8,once,CASSLEGGRNYGYTF,TGTGCCAGCAGCTTAGAGGGCGGGAGGAACTATGGCTACACCTTC
-,13,TRBJ2-3,TRBV11-2,medium-sized,CASGGASIDTQYF,TGTGCCAGCGGGGGGGCCTCGATAGATACGCAGTATTTT
TRBD1,15,TRBJ1-4,TRBV6-5,once,CASSYFQGAREKLFF,TGTGCCAGCAGTTACTTTCAGGGGGCCCGTGAAAAACTGTTTTTT
TRBD2,15,TRBJ2-3,TRBV6-4,-,CASSDASGGADTQYF,TGTGCCAGCAGTGACGCCAGCGGGGGGGCAGATACGCAGTATTTT
TRBD1,14,TRBJ1-2,TRBV3-1/TRBV3-2,-,CASSRGQGERGYTF,TGTGCCAGCAGCCGGGGACAGGGGGAGCGTGGCTACACCTTC
-,14,TRBJ2-3,TRBV10-2,once,CASSESGDLDTQYF,TGCGCCAGCAGTGAGTCGGGTGATTTAGATACGCAGTATTTT
-,13,TRBJ1-6,TRBV29-1,-,CSVSTGSLSPLHF,TGCAGCGTGTCTACAGGGTCCCTTTCACCCCTCCACTTT
TRBD1,13,TRBJ1-5,TRBV5-1,once,CASSLDRGQPQHF,TGCGCCAGCAGCTTGGACAGGGGGCAGCCCCAGCATTTT
-,13,TRBJ1-2,TRBV5-1,-,CASSRGVSHGYTF,TGCGCCAGCAGCCGGGGGGTGTCTCATGGCTACACCTTC
-,13,TRBJ1-2,TRBV6-5,few,CASSYSAGESYTF,TGTGCCAGCAGTTACTCGGCAGGGGAGAGCTACACCTTC
-,16,TRBJ1-6,TRBV27,medium-sized,CASSLITGFGNSPLHF,TGTGCCAGCAGTTTGATAACAGGGTTCGGTAATTCACCCCTCCACTTT
TRBD1,16,TRBJ2-6,TRBV7-6,-,CASSTQGAPGANVLTF,TGTGCCAGCAGCACCCAGGGGGCACCAGGGGCCAACGTCCTGACTTTC
-,13,TRBJ2-5,TRBV9,-,CASSVEYAETQYF,TGTGCCAGCAGCGTAGAGTATGCAGAGACCCAGTACTTC
-,18,TRBJ2-6,TRBV5-1,-,CASSSPPWDWDRANVLTF,TGCGCCAGCAGCTCGCCCCCTTGGGACTGGGATAGGGCCAACGTCCTGACTTTC
-,14,TRBJ2-1,TRBV7-6,-,CASSLGQAGNEQFF,TGTGCCAGCAGCTTAGGACAGGCCGGCAATGAGCAGTTCTTC
-,13,TRBJ1-1,TRBV5-6,-,CASWGGVDTEAFF,TGTGCCAGCTGGGGGGGCGTAGACACTGAAGCTTTCTTT
-,12,TRBJ2-2,TRBV25-1,medium-sized,CASSDGIGELFF,TGTGCCAGCAGTGATGGAATAGGGGAGCTGTTTTTT
-,13,TRBJ1-5,TRBV19,-,CASSGARPTAQHF,TGTGCCAGTAGTGGGGCCAGGCCAACGGCCCAGCATTTT
-,16,TRBJ2-7,TRBV12-5,-,CASGLAHSGTPYEQYF,TGTGCTAGTGGTTTGGCCCATAGCGGCACTCCCTACGAGCAGTACTTC
-,14,TRBJ1-2,TRBV27,-,CASSSRARGYGYTF,TGTGCCAGCAGTTCCAGGGCTCGTGGCTATGGCTACACCTTC
-,16,TRBJ2-2,TRBV30,-,CAWSVGTMGNTGELFF,TGTGCCTGGAGTGTTGGGACAATGGGTAACACCGGGGAGCTGTTTTTT
-,14,TRBJ2-1,TRBV7-8,-,CASSLSWVRDEQFF,TGTGCCAGCAGCTTAAGCTGGGTTAGAGATGAGCAGTTCTTC
-,12,TRBJ1-1,TRBV10-3,-,CAIRGTNTEAFF,TGTGCCATCAGGGGTACGAACACTGAAGCTTTCTTT
TRBD1,16,TRBJ1-2,TRBV5-1,-,CASSEDRGRLTSGYTF,TGCGCCAGCAGCGAGGACAGGGGCCGACTCACGAGTGGCTACACCTTC
-,15,TRBJ1-5,TRBV5-8,-,CASSRTEYSNQPQHF,TGTGCCAGCAGCCGTACAGAGTATAGCAATCAGCCCCAGCATTTT
TRBD1,15,TRBJ1-5,TRBV6-5,-,CASSRDSDSNQPQHF,TGTGCCAGCAGTCGGGACAGTGATAGCAATCAGCCCCAGCATTTT
-,13,TRBJ1-2,TRBV29-1,-,CSVELGAEYGYTF,TGCAGCGTTGAATTGGGGGCGGAGTATGGCTACACCTTC
TRBD1,17,TRBJ1-2,TRBV10-3,-,CAISDPRTGNFWDGYTF,TGTGCCATCAGTGACCCTAGGACAGGGAATTTTTGGGATGGCTACACCTTC
TRBD1,15,TRBJ2-5,TRBV11-2,-,CASSPGTGVQETQYF,TGTGCCAGCAGCCCCGGGACAGGCGTCCAAGAGACCCAGTACTTC
-,12,TRBJ1-2,TRBV4-1,few,CASSRDNYGYTF,TGCGCCAGCAGCCGAGACAACTATGGCTACACCTTC
-,13,TRBJ1-5,TRBV19,few,CASTPSGFQPQHF,TGTGCCAGTACCCCCTCCGGGTTTCAGCCCCAGCATTTT
-,13,TRBJ1-2,TRBV12-3/TRBV12-4,few,CASSTSGGYGYTF,TGTGCCAGCAGCACCTCGGGAGGCTATGGCTACACCTTC
-,14,TRBJ2-3,TRBV5-1,few,CASREGQGTDTQYF,TGCGCCAGCAGGGAAGGGCAGGGAACAGATACGCAGTATTTT
TRBD1,13,TRBJ1-1,TRBV7-9,-,CASRPGGDTEAFF,TGTGCCAGCAGGCCAGGGGGTGACACTGAAGCTTTCTTT
-,15,TRBJ1-1,TRBV18,few,CASSSTIGMNTEAFF,TGTGCCAGCTCATCTACCATAGGGATGAACACTGAAGCTTTCTTT
-,15,TRBJ1-1,TRBV5-1,-,CASSISTGMNTEAFF,TGCGCCAGCAGTATTTCGACAGGCATGAACACTGAAGCTTTCTTT
-,15,TRBJ2-2,TRBV4-2,-,CASSQEWQDTGELFF,TGTGCCAGCAGCCAAGAGTGGCAAGATACCGGGGAGCTGTTTTTT
-,16,TRBJ2-3,TRBV14,large,CASSQDWGRSTDTQYF,TGTGCCAGCAGCCAAGATTGGGGAAGAAGCACAGATACGCAGTATTTT
-,12,TRBJ2-7,TRBV25-1,medium-sized,CAVKGESYEQYF,TGTGCCGTCAAAGGAGAGTCCTACGAGCAGTACTTC
-,13,TRBJ1-2,TRBV7-6,-,CASSLWGSHGYTF,TGTGCCAGCAGCCTATGGGGGTCCCACGGCTACACCTTC
-,15,TRBJ1-5,TRBV7-7,once,CASSLEAGIGQPQHF,TGTGCCAGCAGCTTAGAGGCAGGAATCGGTCAGCCCCAGCATTTT
-,13,TRBJ1-1,TRBV27,-,CASSLGVYTEAFF,TGTGCCAGCAGTTTAGGAGTCTACACTGAAGCTTTCTTT
-,15,TRBJ1-1,TRBV5-1,-,CASSLGQGGNTEAFF,TGCGCCAGCAGCTTGGGGCAGGGTGGGAACACTGAAGCTTTCTTT